This TCR beta chain comes out of a study of T cells in Graves' hyperthyroidism and ophthalmopathy. The source material, RNA transcripts, was used to amplify TCR beta CDR3 regions. Using the HTBI primer set, a first-round RT-PCR was run on the TCR CDR3. Each CDR3 protein is one row after TCRdb ran MiXCR on the multiplex PCR reads. The sample carries a few hundred thousand distinct CDR3 sequences, around 16% recorded once. The CDR3 contains 15 residues. About 10 ml of fresh peripheral blood supplied the PBMCs. A remark on this clonotype: The junction differs from germline at one of its ends, possibly a read error.

The chain combines TRBV12-3 or TRBV12-4 with TRBJ2-3; 9 nucleotides match TRBD1. The source of this sequence is a woman aged 25-40 years with Graves' ophthalmopathy. What was sequenced was blood. The CDR3 nucleotides read TGTGCCAGCAGTTCCCGGGACAGGGCCACAGGTACGCAGTATTTT. It yields the protein CASSSRDRATGTQYF.